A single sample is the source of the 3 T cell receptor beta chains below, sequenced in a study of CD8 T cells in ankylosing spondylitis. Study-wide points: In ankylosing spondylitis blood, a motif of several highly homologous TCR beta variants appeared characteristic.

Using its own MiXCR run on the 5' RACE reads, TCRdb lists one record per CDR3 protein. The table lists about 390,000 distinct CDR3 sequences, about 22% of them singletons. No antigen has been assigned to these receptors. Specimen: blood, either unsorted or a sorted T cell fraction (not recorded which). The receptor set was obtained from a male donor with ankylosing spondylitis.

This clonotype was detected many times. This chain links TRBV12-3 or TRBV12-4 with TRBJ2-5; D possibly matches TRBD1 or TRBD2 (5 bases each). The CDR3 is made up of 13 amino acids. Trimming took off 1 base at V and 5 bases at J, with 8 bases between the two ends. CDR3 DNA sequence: TGTGCCAGCAGTTTAGGCAGGGAGGAGACCCAGTACTTC. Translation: CASSLGREETQYF.

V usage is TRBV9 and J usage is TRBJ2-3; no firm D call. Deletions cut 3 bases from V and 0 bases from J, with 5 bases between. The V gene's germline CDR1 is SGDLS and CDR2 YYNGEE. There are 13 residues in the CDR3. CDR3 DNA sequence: TGTGCCAGCAGCGCGATTAGCACAGATACGCAGTATTTT. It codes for CASSAISTDTQYF.

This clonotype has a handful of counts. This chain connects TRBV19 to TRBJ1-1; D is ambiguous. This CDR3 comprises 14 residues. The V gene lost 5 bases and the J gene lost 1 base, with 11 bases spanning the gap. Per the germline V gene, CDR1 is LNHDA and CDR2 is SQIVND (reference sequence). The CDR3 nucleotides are TGTGCCAGTAGTGCGCGGCAGCCGAACACTGAAGCTTTCTTT. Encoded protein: CASSARQPNTEAFF.